What follows describes a single TCR beta chain. Its cognate antigen is unknown. In every patient, relapse followed autologous stem cell transplantation, while exposure to brentuximab vedotin differed. The sample is drawn from a study of PD-1 blockade in classical Hodgkin lymphoma. Study-level results: While CD8+ TCR diversity did not rise significantly by C4D1, CD4+ TCR diversity did. Some patients started nivolumab under 1 year after ASCT, and they were excluded. Newly diagnosed and completely responding patients shared comparable baseline diversity.

The V gene's germline CDR1 is MNHEY and CDR2 SVGAGI. The CDR3 is 15 amino acids. The V end lost 3 bases, the J end lost 5 bases, and 14 bases lay between the germline ends. The assay was immunoSEQ multiplex PCR, and TCRdb's table has in-frame clones only and misses some. The sample records some 63,000 clones, under 95% being singletons. This specimen was peripheral blood mononuclear cells (PBMCs), taken at baseline. The gene calls are TRBV6-5 and TRBJ2-1; D is tentatively TRBD1 or TRBD2 (6 bases each). The sequence was obtained from a human donor with classical Hodgkin lymphoma. CDR3: CASSYLGGSNNEQFF. DNA of the CDR3: TGTGCCAGCAGTTATTTAGGGGGGAGTAACAATGAGCAGTTCTTC.